This is a list of T cell receptor beta chains from one sample in a study of cytomegalovirus exposure and HLA in healthy donors. The assay was immunoSEQ multiplex PCR, and TCRdb's table has in-frame clones only and misses some. The sample comprises 150,000 to 200,000 clones, 82% of which are singletons, and approximately 1.5% rests with the top ten. The source material was PBMCs. These receptors all come from a girl aged 5 to 17 in good health and CMV-seropositive. The CDR3 runs from the conserved cysteine through the conserved F or W. The D gene is left open where the match is weak. The size field is filled for only some rows; it gives once, few, many or a size class.

clone_size	v_call	j_call	d_call	cdr3_nt	cdr3_aa
.	TRBV7-3	TRBJ2-7	TRBD1	TGTGCCAGCAGCCCGGGACAGGGCTACGAGCAGTACTTC	CASSPGQGYEQYF
.	TRBV4-1	TRBJ1-2	TRBD1	TGCGCCAGCAGCCAAGTCGGGACAGGGACTAACTATGGCTACACCTTC	CASSQVGTGTNYGYTF
.	TRBV11-2	TRBJ2-5	.	TGTGCCAGCGGCGGGGGCCTAGGAGAGACCCAGTACTTC	CASGGGLGETQYF
.	TRBV2	TRBJ2-5	.	TGTGCCAGCAGTGAACTAAGACAAGAGACCCAGTACTTC	CASSELRQETQYF
few	TRBV28	TRBJ2-5	TRBD2	TGTGCCAGCCAGCACGGGGGAGGGGAGTTGGAGACCCAGTACTTC	CASQHGGGELETQYF
.	TRBV28	TRBJ2-5	TRBD2	TGTGCCAGCAGTCCCCGGACTAGCGGGGGGGTGAAAGAGACCCAGTACTTC	CASSPRTSGGVKETQYF
.	TRBV30	TRBJ1-2	TRBD1	TGTGCCTGGAGTGTACTTTTTGGACAGGGGTTGGATGGCTACACCTTC	CAWSVLFGQGLDGYTF
.	TRBV29-1	TRBJ1-1	.	TGCAGCGTTGTTCAGGGGACCGAAGCTTTCTTT	CSVVQGTEAFF
.	TRBV27	TRBJ2-3	.	TGTGCCAGCAGTTTTAACCCGCACTACCCTAGCACAGATACGCAGTATTTT	CASSFNPHYPSTDTQYF
once	TRBV7-3	TRBJ1-1	TRBD1	TGTGCCAGCAGCCATCAGGGGGCTGAAGCTTTCTTT	CASSHQGAEAFF
few	TRBV29-1	TRBJ1-3	.	TGCAGCGTCGCGATGCCCTACTCTGGAAACACCATATATTTT	CSVAMPYSGNTIYF
.	TRBV28	TRBJ2-2	.	TGTGCCAGCAGTGTCGCCGGACAGAACACCGGGGAGCTGTTTTTT	CASSVAGQNTGELFF
.	TRBV7-8	TRBJ1-5	TRBD1	TGTGCCAGCAGCTCAGGGGGCATCGGTAGCAATCAGCCCCAGCATTTT	CASSSGGIGSNQPQHF
.	TRBV5-6	TRBJ2-1	TRBD2	TGTGCCAGCAGCTTGGACGGGTTGGGAGCGGGGCCCAATGGGCAGTTCTTC	CASSLDGLGAGPNGQFF
.	TRBV28	TRBJ2-1	.	TGTGCCAGCAAGAGAGGGGGGGCAGTTTCGTACAATGAGCAGTTCTTC	CASKRGGAVSYNEQFF